One sample yielded the 30 T cell receptor beta chains listed below, sequenced in a study of cytomegalovirus exposure and HLA in healthy donors. This PCR relied on a set of 60 Vbeta primers and 13 Jbeta primers. Generated by immunoSEQ multiplex PCR, the TCRdb table keeps only in-frame clones and is missing some. This sample has about 120,000 clones; 70% to 85% occur once, and the top ten carry 3.7%. The specimen sequenced was PBMCs. All receptors derive from a human donor in good health.

This chain joins TRBV10-3 and TRBJ1-3; D possibly corresponds to TRBD1 (5 bases). Trimming removed 4 bases from V and 0 bases from J, with 16 bases in between. This CDR3 has 17 amino acids. Per the germline V gene, CDR1 is ENHRY and CDR2 is SYGVKD. CDR3 sequence: CAISATDVTSSGNTIYF. The CDR3 nucleotides are TGTGCCATCAGTGCGACAGACGTGACAAGCTCTGGAAACACCATATATTTT.

The chain recombines TRBV28 with TRBJ1-1; 9 positions match TRBD1. The junction had 12 bases not matched to a gene; V was cut back by 5 bases and J by 2 bases. The CDR3 loop spans 17 amino acids. Germline assignment: CDR1 MDHEN and CDR2 SYDVKM. The CDR3 loop reads CASSPHPPGQGNTEAFF. The CDR3 DNA follows: TGTGCCAGCAGTCCCCACCCCCCGGGACAGGGTAACACTGAAGCTTTCTTT.

This clone was seen a few times. The rearrangement joins TRBV18 to TRBJ2-5; TRBD1 matches at 7 bases. Judging by the DNA end, TRBJ2-7 fits better; the J call may be wrong. This CDR3 is 16 amino acids long. Germline-derived CDR1 and CDR2 are KGHSH and LQKENI. The DNA for the CDR3 is TGTGCCAGCTCACCCCGACAGGGACAGAACTCCTACGAGCAGTACTTC. Protein: CASSPRQGQNSYEQYF.

The chain carries TRBV6-5 and TRBJ1-3; 9 nucleotides align to TRBD1. J was trimmed by 4 bases and V by 10 bases; bases with no gene match: 5. The CDR3 consists of 13 residues. CDR1 is MNHEY and CDR2 is SVGAGI in the germline V gene. Here the CDR3 reads CATLTGGGNTIYF. In DNA form, the CDR3 reads TGTGCCACCCTGACAGGGGGAGGAAACACCATATATTTT.

The J gene is TRBJ1-2, the V gene TRBV7-8, with D maybe TRBD1 (5 bases). The V gene lost 5 bases and the J gene lost 0 bases, with 16 bases spanning the gap. CDR1 is SGHVS, CDR2 FQNEAQ, per germline. The CDR3 has 16 amino acids. The CDR3 sequence: CASSLLPAGTNYGYTF. The CDR3 DNA reads as TGTGCCAGCAGCCTCCTGCCGGCAGGGACTAACTATGGCTACACCTTC.

The rearrangement joins TRBV29-1 to TRBJ1-2; a possible D gene is TRBD1 (6 bases). This CDR3 contains 12 residues. Trimming left V 4 bases short and J 8 bases short, with 14 bases between. The germline CDR1 and CDR2 sequences are SQVTM and ANQGSEA. The CDR3 here is CSVGSGGGGYTF. In nucleotides, the CDR3 is TGCAGCGTTGGGTCTGGGGGCGGGGGCTACACCTTC.

The chain links TRBV28 to TRBJ1-2, with a weak D call TRBD1 (6 bases). Germline V gene sequence: CDR1 MDHEN, CDR2 SYDVKM. Trimming took off 3 bases at V and 4 bases at J, with 12 bases between the two ends. The CDR3 sequence is 14 residues long. CDR3 amino acids: CASSLSQDSYGYTF. The CDR3 DNA reads as TGTGCCAGCAGTTTGAGTCAGGACAGCTATGGCTACACCTTC.

This chain connects TRBV19 to TRBJ2-1; the match to TRBD1 covers 8 bases. This CDR3 contains 14 residues. Germline CDR1 reads LNHDA; CDR2 reads SQIVND (reference sequence). The trim removed 5 bases at V and 5 bases at J, leaving 5 bases unmatched. DNA of the CDR3: TGTGCCAGTAGTCGGGACAGGAAAAACAATGAGCAGTTCTTC. Its protein product is CASSRDRKNNEQFF.

The CDR3: CASSETGGRNEQFF. Here the CDR3 DNA reads TGTGCCAGCAGTGAAACGGGGGGGCGGAATGAGCAGTTCTTC. The chain is built from TRBV6-1 and TRBJ2-1, with TRBD2 matching over 8 bases. Germline V gives CDR1 MNHNS, CDR2 SASEGT. The CDR3 has 14 residues. J gave up 7 bases and V 2 bases, and 4 bases lay outside the gene matches.

The chain combines TRBV4-1 with TRBJ2-5; 7 nucleotides line up with TRBD2. CDR1 and CDR2 (germline): MGHRA, YSYEKL. The CDR3 is made up of 15 amino acids. The V gene end was trimmed by 0 bases and the J gene end by 5 bases; junction bases not matched to a gene: 6. In DNA form, the CDR3 reads TGCGCCAGCAGCCAAGATGGGACTATCCCCGAGACCCAGTACTTC. This encodes CASSQDGTIPETQYF.

V gene TRBV19 combines with J gene TRBJ1-5; 7 nucleotides match TRBD1. This CDR3 is built from 14 residues. Germline V lookup: CDR1 LNHDA, CDR2 SQIVND (reference sequence). The V and J ends lost 3 bases and 3 bases, in that order; junction bases with no gene match: 2. The CDR3, as DNA: TGTGCCAGTAGTATGACAGGGCCCAATCAGCCCCAGCATTTT. Encoded protein: CASSMTGPNQPQHF.

A word on this clone: One end of the junction does not line up with germline, which may come from a read error. V and J are TRBV11-2 and TRBJ1-3; D perhaps matches TRBD1 (6 bases). Germline V CDR1 and CDR2: SGHAT, FQNNGV. CDR3 length: 14 amino acids. DNA of the CDR3: TGTGCCAGCAGCTCGGGGGGGGCTGGAAACACCGTATATTTT. Its protein is CASSSGGAGNTVYF.

In this sample, this clone turned up once. The rearrangement joins TRBV6-5 to TRBJ1-1, with D possibly TRBD1 on 5 matching bases. The CDR3 consists of 11 residues. Germline CDR1 and CDR2: MNHEY and SVGAGI. Trimming pared 6 bases from V and 10 bases from J, leaving 12 bases between. The CDR3 nucleotides read TGTGCCAGCAGAGAATTGGGGGGAGCTTTCTTT. Translating it yields CASRELGGAFF.

V and J are TRBV7-9 and TRBJ2-2, with TRBD2 identical over 11 bases. Germline-derived CDR1 and CDR2 are SEHNR and FQNEAQ (reference sequence). V trimming: 4 bases; J trimming: 3 bases; junction bases outside the gene matches: 4. The CDR3 has 16 residues. CDR3 nucleotides: TGTGCCAGCAGCTCTCCACTAGCGGGAGACACCGGGGAGCTGTTTTTT. It specifies CASSSPLAGDTGELFF.

This clone was detected a few times. The CDR3, as DNA: TGTGCCAGCAGCGTAGGACTAAGCGATGAGCAGTTCTTC. It translates to CASSVGLSDEQFF. This chain uses TRBV5-4 with TRBJ2-1; maybe TRBD2 (6 bases). The CDR3 loop spans 13 amino acids. V dropped 4 bases and J dropped 8 bases, with 13 bases sitting between them. Germline loops: CDR1 SGHNT, CDR2 YYREEE (reference sequence). Supplemented by reference TRBV5-4 and TRBJ2-1, the full variable domain reads ETGVTQSPTHLIKTRGQQVTLRCSSQSGHNTVSWYQQALGQGPQFIFQYYREEENGRGNFPPRFSGLQFPNYSSELNVNALELDDSALYLCASSVGLSDEQFFGPGTRLTVL.

The genes are TRBV6-5 and TRBJ2-5; no clear D gene. TRBJ2-7 matches the DNA end more closely, so the J call is doubtful. The germline V gene encodes CDR1 MNHEY and CDR2 SVGAGI. The CDR3 runs 15 residues. The CDR3 DNA sequence: TGTGCCAGCAGTTCCTCTACTTGGGCTAAGAACGAGCAGTACTTC. Its translation: CASSSSTWAKNEQYF.

Here the CDR3 reads CASSPGLGISYEQYF. In nucleotides, the CDR3 is TGTGCCAGCAGCCCGGGACTAGGGATCTCCTACGAGCAGTACTTC. The V gene is TRBV9, the J gene TRBJ2-7, with 8 bases matching TRBD2. In germline, CDR1 is SGDLS, CDR2 YYNGEE. The length of the CDR3 is 15 residues. V lost 4 bases, J lost 0 bases, and 6 bases stayed unmatched.

CDR3 protein: CASSRTSGSYEQYF. The CDR3 nucleotides are TGCGCCAGCAGTCGGACTAGCGGGAGCTACGAGCAGTACTTC. The chain recombines TRBV10-1 with TRBJ2-5, with TRBD2 identical over 13 bases. The better agreement between TRBJ2-7 and the DNA end casts doubt on the J call. Per germline, CDR1 WNHNN and CDR2 SYGVQD (reference sequence). This CDR3 has 14 amino acids.

The rearrangement joins TRBV6-6 to TRBJ2-3, with TRBD2 matching over 14 bases. After removal of 4 bases from V and 5 bases from J, the junction contained 5 bases not matched to a gene. Germline values: CDR1 MNHNY, CDR2 SVGAGI (reference sequence). The CDR3 extends over 16 amino acids. The CDR3 DNA reads as TGTGCCAGCAGTTTCTCGACTAGCGGGAGGGTAGATACGCAGTATTTT. This codes for CASSFSTSGRVDTQYF.

This clone showed up just once. The genes are TRBV10-2 and TRBJ1-1, with D perhaps TRBD1 (6 bases). V gave up 9 bases and J gave up 5 bases, with 19 bases separating them. Germline CDR1 reads WSHSY; CDR2 reads SAAADI. This CDR3 comprises 14 residues. The CDR3 DNA reads TGCGCCAGTTCGGGAGGGGGGCCGGGGACTGAAGCTTTCTTT. It encodes CASSGGGPGTEAFF.

The chain is built from TRBV11-3 and TRBJ1-1, with D perhaps matching TRBD1 (5 bases). This CDR3 is built from 17 residues. The V end was cut by 0 bases, the J end by 3 bases, with 17 bases between. CDR1 and CDR2 from the germline V gene are SGHNT and YENEEA. The CDR3 nucleotides read TGTGCCAGCAGCTTAGAACCGGCTAGGGGAACGGACACTGAAGCTTTCTTT. It encodes CASSLEPARGTDTEAFF. The full variable domain, in which reference TRBV11-3 and TRBJ1-1 provide the parts outside the CDR3, is EAGVVQSPRYKIIEKKQPVAFWCNPISGHNTLYWYLQNLGQGPELLIRYENEEAVDDSQLPKDRFSAERLKGVDSTLKIQPAELGDSAVYLCASSLEPARGTDTEAFFGQGTRLTVV.

This chain connects TRBV19 to TRBJ2-1; D gene uncertain. The ends were cut back, 3 bases at V and 8 bases at J, with 14 bases in the middle. This CDR3 spans 14 amino acids. In germline, CDR1 is LNHDA, CDR2 SQIVND (reference sequence). DNA for the CDR3: TGTGCCAGTAGTATCACCCGGGTTCGAGATGAGCAGTTCTTC. Encoded protein: CASSITRVRDEQFF.

The chain has TRBV9 and TRBJ2-5, with 11 bases aligning to TRBD1. The CDR3 consists of 17 residues. The trim removed 0 bases at V and 2 bases at J, leaving 6 bases unmatched. Germline V lookup: CDR1 SGDLS, CDR2 YYNGEE. The CDR3 DNA reads as TGTGCCAGCAGCGTAGGCCCCGGGACAGGGGGACAAGAGACCCAGTACTTC. Protein sequence: CASSVGPGTGGQETQYF.

V and J are TRBV28 and TRBJ1-2, with TRBD1 as a possible D gene (6 bases). V was clipped by 7 bases and J by 8 bases, with 20 bases between them. The CDR3 extends over 14 amino acids. Germline loops: CDR1 MDHEN, CDR2 SYDVKM. CDR3: CASTVGGLGGGYTF. The CDR3 DNA reads TGTGCCAGCACCGTAGGGGGGCTGGGGGGGGGCTACACCTTC.

The gene calls are TRBV28 and TRBJ1-2, with TRBD1 matching over 7 bases. V gave up 5 bases and J gave up 0 bases; unmatched junction bases: 12. Per germline, CDR1 MDHEN and CDR2 SYDVKM. This CDR3 has 17 residues. The CDR3 spells CASSQGGQSLANYGYTF. The CDR3 coding sequence is TGTGCCAGCAGTCAGGGGGGACAGTCCTTAGCTAACTATGGCTACACCTTC.

This rearrangement joins TRBV28 to TRBJ2-5; TRBD1 might be the D (6 bases). The CDR3 covers 15 residues. Germline values: CDR1 MDHEN, CDR2 SYDVKM. Trimming removed 1 base from V and 11 bases from J, with 20 bases in between. The CDR3 loop reads CASSLSDMDSRPQYF. CDR3 coding DNA: TGTGCCAGCAGTTTATCCGATATGGACAGTCGGCCGCAGTACTTC.

This chain connects TRBV11-3 to TRBJ2-3; 10 nucleotides align to TRBD2. Germline assignment: CDR1 SGHNT and CDR2 YENEEA. The CDR3 consists of 16 residues. V shed 5 bases and J 2 bases; nucleotides not matched to a gene: 7. The CDR3 DNA follows: TGTGCCAGCAGCCTAAGAACTAGCGGGATCACAGATACGCAGTATTTT. The encoded protein is CASSLRTSGITDTQYF.

V usage is TRBV10-3 and J usage is TRBJ2-2; 11 bases agree with TRBD1. The CDR3 totals 15 residues. V dropped 4 bases and J dropped 5; count of bases not matched to a gene: 3. Germline V CDR1 and CDR2: ENHRY, SYGVKD. This CDR3 reads CAISAGTGGTGELFF. CDR3 nucleotides: TGTGCCATCAGTGCCGGGACAGGGGGTACCGGGGAGCTGTTTTTT.

The chain joins TRBV29-1 to TRBJ1-1; 10 bases align to TRBD1. Germline V gives CDR1 SQVTM, CDR2 ANQGSEA. The CDR3 extends over 13 amino acids. J gave up 5 bases and V 5 bases, and 5 bases lay outside the gene matches. CDR3: CSVRTGGGTEAFF. CDR3 DNA: TGCAGCGTTCGGACAGGGGGGGGGACTGAAGCTTTCTTT.

V usage is TRBV28 and J usage is TRBJ1-2; D remains ambiguous. The CDR3 runs to 13 residues. Germline V gene sequence: CDR1 MDHEN, CDR2 SYDVKM. Trimming took off 6 bases at V and 4 bases at J, with 12 bases between the two ends. CDR3 sequence: CASSPNSLYGYTF. In nucleotides, the CDR3 is TGTGCCAGCAGCCCTAACAGCCTCTATGGCTACACCTTC.